This T cell receptor (beta chain) is from a study of vaccination and CD4 T cells after COVID-19. CDR3 length: 17 amino acids. Between the trimmed V and J ends, which lost 2 bases and 1 base, there was a span of 15 bases. Germline V gene data show CDR1 as MNHEY and CDR2 as SVGAGI. Treatment in this sample: roughly ten-day PBMC culture with coronavirus spike peptide pools or control peptides (ViraFEST assay). Study-wide findings and caveats: The median SARS-CoV-2-reactive clonotype number increased from about 20 to 38, without statistical significance.

The sample holds a few counts of this clonotype. Its antigen is not identified. Cultured CD4+ T-cell DNA underwent Oncomine TCR Beta short-read sequencing. TCRdb redid the calling of the PCR reads with MiXCR, one entry per CDR3 protein. This sample carries about 13,000 distinct CDR3 sequences, around 44% of them seen once, and the ten largest clones take around an eighth. The chain uses TRBV6-5 and TRBJ1-5, with D maybe TRBD1 (6 bases). Sequenced sample: CD4+ T cells from blood, cultured in vitro. The TCR was taken from a human donor who had recovered from COVID-19. The CDR3 nucleotides are TGTGCCAGCAGTTACAACCCCCCAGACAGGAGCAATCAGCCCCAGCATTTT. Residues: CASSYNPPDRSNQPQHF.